These 27 T cell receptor beta chains were sequenced from one sample in a study of T cell repertoires in cytomegalovirus infection. For these receptors, no antigen is known. TCRdb reanalysed the reads using MiXCR and keeps one entry per CDR3 protein. The data contain 300,000 to 400,000 distinct CDR3 sequences, approximately 32% of them singletons. Sequencing used cultured PBMCs, obtained from culture after CMV antigen stimulation. These receptors all come from a human donor in good health (CMV status not recorded). Some clones in this sample may be carry-over from other donors' samples.

J is TRBJ1-1 and V is TRBV30, with D tentatively TRBD1 (5 bases). The V end was cut by 3 bases, the J end by 4 bases, with 27 bases between. Germline V gives CDR1 GTSNPN, CDR2 SVGIG (reference sequence). The CDR3 loop spans 18 amino acids. CDR3 nucleotide sequence: TGTGCCTGGAGACCCCCGACCGGGACTGTTGGCTGGGGCACTGAAGCTTTCTTT. Its protein is CAWRPPTGTVGWGTEAFF.

The CDR3 nucleotides are TGTGCCAGCAGTCCGGGGGGGTACCAAGAGACCCAGTACTTC. Its protein is CASSPGGYQETQYF. The genes are TRBV12-3 or TRBV12-4 and TRBJ2-5; TRBD2 agrees at 8 bases. The CDR3 is 14 residues long. Losses at the gene ends were 5 bases for V and 0 bases for J; bases not matched to a gene: 2.

This clonotype came up a few times. This chain links TRBV29-1 with TRBJ2-3; D may be TRBD2 (5 bases). Germline V gene lookup returns CDR1 SQVTM and CDR2 ANQGSEA. This CDR3 contains 13 residues. V was shortened by 6 bases and J by 2 bases, with 12 bases between the two germline ends. The CDR3 region is CSVPGEFTDTQYF. CDR3 DNA: TGCAGCGTCCCCGGGGAATTCACAGATACGCAGTATTTT.

The V gene is TRBV6-1, the J gene TRBJ1-5; 10 bases match TRBD1. The junction had 6 bases not matched to a gene; V was cut back by 3 bases and J by 7 bases. The CDR3 spans 15 residues. Per the germline V gene, CDR1 is MNHNS and CDR2 is SASEGT. The CDR3 protein is CASSERTGGRQPQHF. The CDR3 DNA follows: TGTGCCAGCAGTGAGAGGACAGGGGGGAGGCAGCCCCAGCATTTT.

This clonotype is a singleton in its sample. As DNA, the CDR3 is TGTGCCTGGGGCGGGAAGGGACTAGCGGGACACGAGCAGTACTTC. Translated, it gives CAWGGKGLAGHEQYF. V gene TRBV30 combines with J gene TRBJ2-7, with 13 nucleotides matching TRBD2. The CDR3 has 15 amino acids. Germline-derived CDR1 and CDR2 are GTSNPN and SVGIG (reference sequence). V gave up 5 bases and J gave up 5 bases; unmatched junction bases: 9.

The chain couples TRBV29-1 to TRBJ1-5; D unresolved. Germline V gene sequence: CDR1 SQVTM, CDR2 ANQGSEA. Trimming took 4 bases from V and 4 from J, leaving 8 bases between them. The CDR3 runs to 12 residues. Here the CDR3 reads CSVASPNQPQHF. For the CDR3, the DNA is TGCAGCGTTGCATCCCCTAATCAGCCCCAGCATTTT.

J is TRBJ2-3 and V is TRBV7-6; 10 bases agree with TRBD2. The CDR3 extends over 16 amino acids. V lost 5 bases to trimming and J lost 0 bases; unmatched junction nucleotides: 5. Germline CDR1 is SGHVS and CDR2 is FNYEAQ. CDR3 protein: CASSPGTSDSTDTQYF. The CDR3 DNA sequence: TGTGCCAGCAGCCCGGGGACTAGCGATAGCACAGATACGCAGTATTTT.

In this sample, this clonotype turned up many times. The J gene is TRBJ2-7, the V gene TRBV9, with 12 positions matching TRBD2. Germline assignment: CDR1 SGDLS and CDR2 YYNGEE. The CDR3 contains 16 residues. J gave up 6 bases and V 0 bases, and 7 bases lay outside the gene matches. Here the CDR3 reads CASSVGLAGAASEQYF. The CDR3 DNA reads TGTGCCAGCAGCGTAGGACTAGCGGGAGCAGCTAGCGAGCAGTACTTC.

The rearrangement links TRBV7-4 to TRBJ1-1, with D perhaps TRBD1 (5 bases). The CDR3 totals 14 residues. Trimming took 6 bases from V and 1 from J, leaving 12 bases between them. Germline values: CDR1 SGHVT, CDR2 SQSDAQ. The CDR3 coding sequence is TGTGCCAGCAGACCTCGGGACCGGAACACTGAAGCTTTCTTT. It translates to CASRPRDRNTEAFF.

This clonotype was counted at least ten times. The chain joins TRBV6-2 or TRBV6-3 to TRBJ2-1, with D possibly matching TRBD1 (6 bases). This CDR3 has 15 residues. Germline assignment: CDR1 MNHEY and CDR2 SVGEGT. Trimming stripped 5 bases from V and 0 bases from J, with 11 bases between. The CDR3, as DNA: TGTGCCAGCAGTGTGGGACACAGCTCCTACAATGAGCAGTTCTTC. This gives the protein CASSVGHSSYNEQFF.

This CDR3 is CASSSWGTVNTEAFF. The CDR3 coding sequence is TGTGCCAGCAGCAGCTGGGGGACGGTGAACACTGAAGCTTTCTTT. The V call is TRBV7-3, the J call TRBJ1-1; TRBD1 is a possible D gene (5 bases). The CDR3 has 15 residues. Germline V gene data show CDR1 as SGHTA and CDR2 as FQGTGA. Trimming took 5 bases from V and 0 from J, leaving 13 bases between them.

This clonotype was detected only a few times. V usage is TRBV12-3 or TRBV12-4 and J usage is TRBJ1-2; the match to TRBD1 covers 8 bases. This CDR3 has 15 residues. V gave up 4 bases and J gave up 1 base; unmatched junction bases: 5. The CDR3, as DNA: TGTGCCAGCAGTTCAACAGGGGGGCTTAACTATGGCTACACCTTC. As protein: CASSSTGGLNYGYTF.

This clonotype was counted only a few times. The V call is TRBV7-9, the J call TRBJ2-3; D gene uncertain. V was shortened by 5 bases and J by 3 bases, with 6 bases between the two germline ends. Germline V gives CDR1 SEHNR, CDR2 FQNEAQ (reference sequence). The CDR3 contains 12 residues. CDR3 sequence reads: CASSARTDTQYF. In DNA form, the CDR3 reads TGTGCCAGCAGCGCGCGGACAGATACGCAGTATTTT.

In this sample, this clonotype turned up many times. This chain links TRBV7-2 with TRBJ2-5; D remains ambiguous. Trimming left V 0 bases short and J 7 bases short, with 15 bases between. The CDR3 sequence is 15 residues long. Germline-derived CDR1 and CDR2 are SGHTA and FQGNSA. The DNA of the CDR3 is TGTGCCAGCAGCTTAGCGGTCAGTCGGACCCCGACCCAGTACTTC. Translating it yields CASSLAVSRTPTQYF.

This chain connects TRBV12-5 to TRBJ2-5; no reliable D call. Between the trimmed V and J ends, which lost 1 base and 5 bases, there was a span of 17 bases. Germline values: CDR1 LGHNT, CDR2 FRNRAP. This CDR3 is 16 amino acids long. The CDR3 nucleotides read TGTGCTAGTGGTTTGGCCCCTGGTACCCTCGGGGAGACCCAGTACTTC. Protein product: CASGLAPGTLGETQYF.

This clonotype was seen at least ten times. This chain joins TRBV4-2 and TRBJ2-7, with 7 bases that match TRBD1. Germline trimming cut 4 bases from V and 5 bases from J; bases unmatched to any gene: 2. Germline CDR1 LGHNA, CDR2 YNFKEQ. The CDR3 loop spans 12 amino acids. This CDR3 reads CASSPQGDEQYF. CDR3 bases: TGTGCCAGCAGCCCCCAGGGGGACGAGCAGTACTTC.

The rearrangement links TRBV7-8 to TRBJ1-2; no definite D call. CDR3 length equals 14 residues. Per the germline V gene, CDR1 is SGHVS and CDR2 is FQNEAQ. V lost 5 bases and J 3 bases, leaving 13 bases between the germline ends. CDR3: CASSLLVVDYGYTF. In DNA form, the CDR3 reads TGTGCCAGCAGCCTACTAGTCGTAGACTATGGCTACACCTTC.

This chain joins TRBV6-1 and TRBJ1-1; no clear D. The CDR3 is 13 residues long. Trimming removed 2 bases at V and 5 bases at J, with 9 bases between. Germline V gene sequence: CDR1 MNHNS, CDR2 SASEGT. CDR3 in amino acids: CASSEFLRTEAFF. DNA for the CDR3: TGTGCCAGCAGTGAATTCCTGAGGACTGAAGCTTTCTTT.

A single count supports this clonotype. The chain is built from TRBV18 and TRBJ2-7; D is undetermined. Trimming pared 3 bases from V and 7 bases from J, leaving 13 bases between. Germline V gene lookup returns CDR1 KGHSH and CDR2 LQKENI. The CDR3 is 13 residues long. The CDR3 coding sequence is TGTGCCAGCTCACCCGGACGTCTAGGAGAGCAGTACTTC. It encodes CASSPGRLGEQYF. Full variable domain (outside the CDR3, taken from reference TRBV18 and TRBJ2-7): NAGVMQNPRHLVRRRGQEARLRCSPMKGHSHVYWYRQLPEEGLKFMVYLQKENIIDESGMPKERFSAEFPKEGPSILRIQQVVRGDSAAYFCASSPGRLGEQYFGPGTRLTVT.

The chain uses TRBV6-1 and TRBJ1-5; TRBD1 matches at 7 bases. This CDR3 contains 14 residues. The germline V gene encodes CDR1 MNHNS and CDR2 SASEGT. V shed 6 bases and J 2 bases; nucleotides not matched to a gene: 4. The CDR3 loop is CASRGTVGNQPQHF. CDR3 sequence (DNA): TGTGCCAGCAGGGGGACAGTGGGCAATCAGCCCCAGCATTTT.

This clonotype has a count of ten or more. This chain links TRBV3-1 with TRBJ1-4; the D is unclear. The CDR3 loop spans 14 amino acids. The V gene's germline CDR1 is LGHDT and CDR2 YNNKEL (reference sequence). V lost 0 bases to trimming and J lost 5 bases, with 7 bases between them. Written as DNA, the CDR3 is TGTGCCAGCAGCCAAGACTACCAGAATGAAAAACTGTTTTTT. Amino acid sequence: CASSQDYQNEKLFF.

The table lists this clonotype with many counts. The genes are TRBV6-1 and TRBJ1-1; the D is unclear. V shed 1 base and J shed 1 base, with 4 bases lying between them. This CDR3 has 13 residues. Germline lookup yields CDR1 MNHNS and CDR2 SASEGT. The CDR3 bases are TGTGCCAGCAGTGAAGAGGAGAACACTGAAGCTTTCTTT. Translating it yields CASSEEENTEAFF.

Ten or more counts support this clonotype. The rearrangement uses TRBV12-3 or TRBV12-4 and TRBJ1-5; D remains unclear. This CDR3 is 14 amino acids long. Trimming left V 3 bases short and J 4 bases short, with 10 bases between. The CDR3 nucleotides read TGTGCCAGCAGTTTGAAGTTGAGAAATCAGCCCCAGCATTTT. This codes for CASSLKLRNQPQHF.

This chain uses TRBV7-3 with TRBJ2-7, with D uncertain. The CDR3 has 14 residues. Trimming took 3 bases from V and 3 from J, leaving 12 bases between them. The germline V gene has CDR1 SGHTA and CDR2 FQGTGA. DNA of the CDR3: TGTGCCAGCAGCTTCGGCGGTGGGGTCTACGAGCAGTACTTC. Protein product: CASSFGGGVYEQYF.

This clonotype was counted between two and nine times. V is TRBV19 and J is TRBJ2-5, with 9 bases matching TRBD1. This CDR3 is 15 amino acids long. The germline V gene has CDR1 LNHDA and CDR2 SQIVND (reference sequence). V lost 2 bases, J lost 1 base, and 2 bases stayed unmatched. The CDR3 DNA reads as TGTGCCAGTAGTATAAAGGACAGGGGCCAAGAGACCCAGTACTTC. This translates into CASSIKDRGQETQYF.

The chain is built from TRBV6-1 and TRBJ1-1; 9 nucleotides agree with TRBD1. The CDR3 contains 19 residues. Germline V gene lookup returns CDR1 MNHNS and CDR2 SASEGT. V was clipped by 9 bases and J by 0 bases; unmatched bases: 20. CDR3 bases: TGTGCCAGTACACGATCGTCACCGGGACAGGGTGTCATGAACACTGAAGCTTTCTTT. Its translation: CASTRSSPGQGVMNTEAFF.

The genes are TRBV7-9 and TRBJ1-3, with no clear D. Germline CDR1 is SEHNR and CDR2 is FQNEAQ (reference sequence). The CDR3 has 15 residues. The V end lost 0 bases, the J end lost 2 bases, and 8 bases lay between the germline ends. The CDR3, as DNA: TGTGCCAGCAGCTTAGCGAAGGGCCCTGGAAACACCATATATTTT. Protein product: CASSLAKGPGNTIYF.